Listed below are T cell receptor beta chains from one sample, sequenced in a study of cytomegalovirus exposure and HLA in healthy donors. Some clones are missing from TCRdb's copy, which holds only in-frame ones; the method was immunoSEQ multiplex PCR. The sample carries 130,000 or so clones, 8.5% recorded once. Sequencing was done on a sample of PBMCs. Receptor source: a man in his forties in good health and CMV-seronegative. Each CDR3 is given with its conserved first and last residue. D genes are given only for firm matches. Rows give clone size only sometimes, using once, few, many, or a class for an expanded clone.

len: 15
d_gene: .
j_gene: TRBJ1-5
abundance: .
v_gene: TRBV2
CDR3aa: CASARRGGVHQPQHF
CDR3nt: TGTGCCAGCGCCCGGAGAGGCGGGGTGCATCAGCCCCAGCATTTT

len: 13
d_gene: TRBD1
j_gene: TRBJ2-1
abundance: .
v_gene: TRBV19
CDR3aa: CASSMGQGNEQFF
CDR3nt: TGTGCCAGTAGTATGGGACAGGGCAATGAGCAGTTCTTC

len: 14
d_gene: TRBD1
j_gene: TRBJ1-4
abundance: few
v_gene: TRBV30
CDR3aa: CAWSPGQNSEKLFF
CDR3nt: TGTGCCTGGAGTCCGGGACAGAATAGTGAAAAACTGTTTTTT

len: 14
d_gene: .
j_gene: TRBJ1-1
abundance: few
v_gene: TRBV7-6
CDR3aa: CASSLAGSRTEAFF
CDR3nt: TGTGCCAGCAGCTTAGCAGGGAGTCGGACTGAAGCTTTCTTT

len: 15
d_gene: TRBD2
j_gene: TRBJ2-7
abundance: .
v_gene: TRBV7-9
CDR3aa: CASSRSSGGAKEQYF
CDR3nt: TGTGCCAGCAGCCGATCTAGCGGGGGGGCGAAAGAGCAGTACTTC

len: 15
d_gene: .
j_gene: TRBJ1-4
abundance: .
v_gene: TRBV2
CDR3aa: CASSDVSGVGEKLFF
CDR3nt: TGTGCCAGCAGTGACGTCTCGGGGGTGGGTGAAAAACTGTTTTTT

len: 21
d_gene: TRBD1
j_gene: TRBJ1-6
abundance: few
v_gene: TRBV5-1
CDR3aa: CASSSRDSRGSVTIWHSPLHF
CDR3nt: TGCGCCAGCAGCTCCCGGGACAGCCGGGGGAGCGTTACTATCTGGCATTCACCCCTCCACTTT

len: 14
d_gene: .
j_gene: TRBJ2-7
abundance: .
v_gene: TRBV2
CDR3aa: CASSELQGLGEQYF
CDR3nt: TGTGCCAGCAGTGAATTACAGGGCCTAGGCGAGCAGTACTTC

len: 18
d_gene: TRBD2
j_gene: TRBJ2-3
abundance: few
v_gene: TRBV5-1
CDR3aa: CASSLRLAARGGTDTQYF
CDR3nt: TGCGCCAGCAGCTTACGGCTAGCGGCGCGGGGGGGCACAGATACGCAGTATTTT

len: 13
d_gene: .
j_gene: TRBJ2-7
abundance: few
v_gene: TRBV5-4
CDR3aa: CASSLPGVYEQYF
CDR3nt: TGTGCCAGCAGCCTCCCGGGGGTTTACGAGCAGTACTTC

len: 12
d_gene: .
j_gene: TRBJ1-2
abundance: .
v_gene: TRBV5-6
CDR3aa: CASRGGFYGYTF
CDR3nt: TGTGCCAGCAGGGGGGGGTTCTATGGCTACACCTTC

len: 14
d_gene: .
j_gene: TRBJ2-7
abundance: .
v_gene: TRBV5-1
CDR3aa: CASAATGSSYEQYF
CDR3nt: TGCGCCAGCGCCGCTACAGGATCTTCCTACGAGCAGTACTTC

len: 14
d_gene: TRBD2
j_gene: TRBJ2-7
abundance: .
v_gene: TRBV7-2
CDR3aa: CASSRRGGRYEQYF
CDR3nt: TGTGCCAGCAGCCGTCGGGGGGGGAGGTACGAGCAGTACTTC

len: 15
d_gene: TRBD2
j_gene: TRBJ2-4
abundance: few
v_gene: TRBV7-2
CDR3aa: CASSLERGAKNIQYF
CDR3nt: TGTGCCAGCAGCTTAGAGCGGGGGGCCAAAAACATTCAGTACTTC

len: 13
d_gene: TRBD1
j_gene: TRBJ2-7
abundance: .
v_gene: TRBV29-1
CDR3aa: CSVGQGSDYEQYF
CDR3nt: TGCAGCGTTGGACAGGGGTCCGACTACGAGCAGTACTTC

len: 10
d_gene: .
j_gene: TRBJ1-1
abundance: few
v_gene: TRBV20-1
CDR3aa: CSAYDMEAFF
CDR3nt: TGCAGTGCTTACGACATGGAAGCTTTCTTT

len: 15
d_gene: .
j_gene: TRBJ2-2
abundance: .
v_gene: TRBV19
CDR3aa: CASRTGTQNTGELFF
CDR3nt: TGTGCCAGTAGAACCGGGACACAGAACACCGGGGAGCTGTTTTTT

len: 15
d_gene: TRBD1
j_gene: TRBJ2-5
abundance: few
v_gene: TRBV19
CDR3aa: CASSIARTGQETQYF
CDR3nt: TGTGCCAGTAGTATAGCTCGGACAGGCCAAGAGACCCAGTACTTC

len: 16
d_gene: .
j_gene: TRBJ2-3
abundance: .
v_gene: TRBV15
CDR3aa: CATSRDGVPGADTQYF
CDR3nt: TGTGCCACCAGCAGAGATGGAGTCCCCGGCGCAGATACGCAGTATTTT

len: 14
d_gene: .
j_gene: TRBJ1-3
abundance: .
v_gene: TRBV30
CDR3aa: CAWWTGLSGNTIYF
CDR3nt: TGTGCCTGGTGGACGGGACTCTCTGGAAACACCATATATTTT

len: 17
d_gene: TRBD2
j_gene: TRBJ2-5
abundance: .
v_gene: TRBV5-1
CDR3aa: CASSLAGRLATQETQYF
CDR3nt: TGCGCCAGCAGCTTGGCCGGGAGACTAGCGACCCAAGAGACCCAGTACTTC

len: 13
d_gene: .
j_gene: TRBJ1-5
abundance: .
v_gene: TRBV6-1
CDR3aa: CASSEIRGQPQHF
CDR3nt: TGTGCCAGCAGTGAAATCCGAGGACAGCCCCAGCATTTT

len: 16
d_gene: TRBD2
j_gene: TRBJ2-3
abundance: few
v_gene: TRBV5-1
CDR3aa: CASSDPTSSETDTQYF
CDR3nt: TGCGCCAGCAGCGACCCGACTAGCTCTGAAACAGATACGCAGTATTTT

len: 16
d_gene: .
j_gene: TRBJ2-1
abundance: .
v_gene: TRBV5-1
CDR3aa: CASSWTDSERDNEQFF
CDR3nt: TGCGCCAGCAGCTGGACGGATTCCGAGCGGGACAATGAGCAGTTCTTC

len: 14
d_gene: TRBD1
j_gene: TRBJ2-3
abundance: .
v_gene: TRBV19
CDR3aa: CASRDRGHADTQYF
CDR3nt: TGTGCCAGTAGGGACAGGGGGCATGCAGATACGCAGTATTTT

len: 14
d_gene: TRBD1
j_gene: TRBJ1-1
abundance: .
v_gene: TRBV25-1
CDR3aa: CASSGTGRGTEAFF
CDR3nt: TGTGCCAGCAGTGGGACAGGGAGAGGCACTGAAGCTTTCTTT

len: 14
d_gene: .
j_gene: TRBJ1-5
abundance: .
v_gene: TRBV6-1
CDR3aa: CASSEAQATQPQHF
CDR3nt: TGTGCCAGCAGTGAAGCACAGGCCACGCAGCCCCAGCATTTT

len: 15
d_gene: TRBD2
j_gene: TRBJ2-1
abundance: .
v_gene: TRBV6-5
CDR3aa: CASGRASGVGNEQFF
CDR3nt: TGTGCCAGCGGCAGGGCTAGCGGGGTGGGAAATGAGCAGTTCTTC

len: 15
d_gene: .
j_gene: TRBJ1-4
abundance: .
v_gene: TRBV10-3
CDR3aa: CAISESTDRNEKLFF
CDR3nt: TGTGCCATCAGTGAGTCGACAGACCGAAATGAAAAACTGTTTTTT

len: 14
d_gene: .
j_gene: TRBJ2-7
abundance: few
v_gene: TRBV25-1
CDR3aa: CASSEMRATYEQYF
CDR3nt: TGTGCCAGCAGTGAAATGAGGGCTACCTACGAGCAGTACTTC

len: 15
d_gene: .
j_gene: TRBJ2-7
abundance: few
v_gene: TRBV6-1
CDR3aa: CASRGGGTTIYEQYF
CDR3nt: TGTGCCAGCAGGGGTGGGGGGACGACGATTTACGAGCAGTACTTC

len: 14
d_gene: .
j_gene: TRBJ1-3
abundance: .
v_gene: TRBV6-1
CDR3aa: CASGADGIGNTIYF
CDR3nt: TGTGCCAGCGGAGCCGATGGTATAGGAAACACCATATATTTT